This record covers a single T cell receptor beta chain. These data come from a study of blood T cell repertoires in COVID-19. Study overall: There were acute and convalescent COVID-19 samples, and they came from the United States, Italy and Spain. From T cells, B-cell-depleted T cells, or PBMCs came the material, which was cDNA or gDNA.

Trimming removed 8 bases from V and 3 bases from J, with 7 bases in between. CDR3 length: 11 amino acids. Germline V gene lookup returns CDR1 MDHEN and CDR2 SYDVKM. How the authors handled the data: The assay estimated nucleated cells by amplifying reference gene primers. Produced via immunoSEQ multiplex PCR; TCRdb's table is partial and in-frame only. D and trimming come from the DNA, and the V and J calls and clone size come from that table. Among roughly 86,000 clones listed, around 80% were seen once. Sequenced sample: peripheral blood. The source is a human donor in a cohort sampled during active COVID-19. The chain links TRBV28 to TRBJ1-2; no clear D. CDR3 sequence: CASEGDYGYTF. The CDR3 DNA follows: TGTGCCAGCGAGGGCGACTATGGCTACACCTTC.